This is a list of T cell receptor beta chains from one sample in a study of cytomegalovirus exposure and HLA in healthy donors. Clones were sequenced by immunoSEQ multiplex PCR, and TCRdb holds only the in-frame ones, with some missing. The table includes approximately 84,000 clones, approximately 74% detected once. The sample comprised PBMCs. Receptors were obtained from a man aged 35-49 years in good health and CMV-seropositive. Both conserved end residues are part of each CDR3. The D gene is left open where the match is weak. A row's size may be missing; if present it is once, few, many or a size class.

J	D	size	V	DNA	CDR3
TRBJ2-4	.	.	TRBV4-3	TGCGCCAGCAGCCAAGCCCCCCCAAAGGAGGAAAACATTCAGTACTTC	CASSQAPPKEENIQYF
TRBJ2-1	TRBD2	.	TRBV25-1	TGTGCCAGCAGTGAGGCTAGCGGGGAATATTTCGATGAGCAGTTCTTC	CASSEASGEYFDEQFF
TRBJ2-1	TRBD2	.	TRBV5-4	TGTGCCAGCAGCGGAGGGCCGGGAGGGCCGAACAATGAGCAGTTCTTC	CASSGGPGGPNNEQFF
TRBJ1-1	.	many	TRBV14	TGTGCCAGCAGCCAACGGCGGGGGAAGGACACTGAAGCTTTCTTT	CASSQRRGKDTEAFF
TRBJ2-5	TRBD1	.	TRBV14	TGTGCCAGCAGCCAAAAACCGACAGGGGGCCGGGAGACCCAGTACTTC	CASSQKPTGGRETQYF
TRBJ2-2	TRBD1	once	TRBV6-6	TGTGCCAGCAGTACACAGGGGTCAAACACCGGGGAGCTGTTTTTT	CASSTQGSNTGELFF
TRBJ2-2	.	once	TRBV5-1	TGCGCCAGCAGCTTGGGCCCCTCCGGCACCGGGGAGCTGTTTTTT	CASSLGPSGTGELFF
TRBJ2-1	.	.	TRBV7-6	TGTGCCAGCAGCTTACGGTTACGGGACTCTGAGCAGTTCTTC	CASSLRLRDSEQFF
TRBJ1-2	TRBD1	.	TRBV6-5	TGTGCCAGCGTTTACAGGGGGCGCGGTTACTATGGCTACACCTTC	CASVYRGRGYYGYTF
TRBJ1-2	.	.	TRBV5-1	TGCGCCAGCAGCTTGGAGGCAGGGGCGACGGTCTATGGCTACACCTTC	CASSLEAGATVYGYTF
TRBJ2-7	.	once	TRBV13	TGTGCCAGCAGCACCCAGAAGACACAATCCTACGAGCAGTACTTC	CASSTQKTQSYEQYF
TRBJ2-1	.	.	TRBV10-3	TGTGCCATCAGTCGTATGGAGGGTACCACCTACAATGAGCAGTTCTTC	CAISRMEGTTYNEQFF
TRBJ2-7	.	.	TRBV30	TGTGCCTGGAGTCCCCGCTACGAGCAGTACTTC	CAWSPRYEQYF
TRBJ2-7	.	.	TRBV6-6	TGTGCCAGCGGTACATACGAGCAGTACTTC	CASGTYEQYF
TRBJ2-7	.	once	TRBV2	TGTGCCAGCGGCGCGGACGGACAGCTCTACGAGCAGTACTTC	CASGADGQLYEQYF
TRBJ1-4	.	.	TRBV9	TGTGCCAGCAGCCCAAGCACAACTAATGAAAAACTGTTTTTT	CASSPSTTNEKLFF
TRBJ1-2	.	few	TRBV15	TGTGCCTCCAACTCAGGTACTGACTATGGCTACACCTTC	CASNSGTDYGYTF
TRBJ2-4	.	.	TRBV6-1	TGTGCCAGCCTACGGACAGATAAAAACATTCAGTACTTC	CASLRTDKNIQYF
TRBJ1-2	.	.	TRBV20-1	TGCAGTGCTAGAGGACACACTTCCGGAACCTTC	CSARGHTSGTF
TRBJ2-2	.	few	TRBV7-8	TGTGCCAGCAGCTTAAAGGGGATTAGGACCGGGGAGCTGTTTTTT	CASSLKGIRTGELFF
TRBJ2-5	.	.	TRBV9	TGTGCCAGCAGCGTAGCAAATAGCGAGGGAGAGACCCAGTACTTC	CASSVANSEGETQYF
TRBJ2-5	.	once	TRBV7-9	TGTGCCAGCACCTCCAGCGGAGAAGAGACCCAGTACTTC	CASTSSGEETQYF
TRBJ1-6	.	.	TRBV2	TGTGCCAGCAGTGAGGAACCGGCGGCGGGAAATTCACCCCTCCACTTT	CASSEEPAAGNSPLHF
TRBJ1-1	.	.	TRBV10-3	TGTGCCATCGGACCTACCGGACAGCACACTGAAGCTTTCTTT	CAIGPTGQHTEAFF
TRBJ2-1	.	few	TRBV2	TGTGCCAGCAGTGACAGGAAAGGCTACAATGAGCAGTTCTTC	CASSDRKGYNEQFF
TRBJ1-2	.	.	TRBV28	TGTGCCAGCAGTCCTCCCTCAGAATCTAACTATGGCTACACCTTC	CASSPPSESNYGYTF
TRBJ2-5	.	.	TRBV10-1	TGCGCCAGCAGTGAGTCAGGGGGAAGAGAGACCCAGTACTTC	CASSESGGRETQYF
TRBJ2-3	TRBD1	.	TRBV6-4	TGTGCCAGCAGTGACTCGCCAGGGGGCGCAGATACGCAGTATTTT	CASSDSPGGADTQYF
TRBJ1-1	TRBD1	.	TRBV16	TGTGCCAGCAGCTACGACAGGGGCGTGGGGGCTTTCTTT	CASSYDRGVGAFF
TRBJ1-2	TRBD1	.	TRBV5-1	TGCGCCAGCAGTTCAACCGGGACAGGGGATCGGGGCTACACCTTC	CASSSTGTGDRGYTF
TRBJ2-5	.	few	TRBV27	TGTGCCAGCAGGAAAACAGGACAAGAGACCCAGTACTTC	CASRKTGQETQYF
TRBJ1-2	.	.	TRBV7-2	TGTGCCAGCAGCTTACAGGGTTTCAACTATGGCTACACCTTC	CASSLQGFNYGYTF
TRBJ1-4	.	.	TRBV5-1	TGCGCCAGCAGCTTGGACGACGGGCTGTTTTTT	CASSLDDGLFF
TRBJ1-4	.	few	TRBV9	TGTGCCAGCAGCGTAGGTGGACAGTCCGCAACTAATGAAAAACTGTTTTTT	CASSVGGQSATNEKLFF
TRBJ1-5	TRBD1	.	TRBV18	TGTGCCAGCTCCCTCGACAGGGTTCATCAGCCCCAGCATTTT	CASSLDRVHQPQHF
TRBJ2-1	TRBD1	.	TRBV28	TGTGCCAGCAGCCCGGGACAGAGTGGTTACGGTGAGCAGTTCTTC	CASSPGQSGYGEQFF
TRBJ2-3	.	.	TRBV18	TGTGCCAGCTCACCCTTAAGGGGATCACGCGATACGCAGTATTTT	CASSPLRGSRDTQYF
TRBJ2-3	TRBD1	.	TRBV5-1	TGCGCCAGCAGGCAGGGGGAAGGAGATACGCAGTATTTT	CASRQGEGDTQYF
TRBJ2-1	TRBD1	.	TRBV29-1	TGCAGCGTTGAACGTTTAGGACAGGGGGCAAATGAGCAGTTCTTC	CSVERLGQGANEQFF
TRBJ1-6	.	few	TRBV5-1	TGCGCCAGCAGCTTGGATGGCGGATCTGGGTCACCCCTCCACTTT	CASSLDGGSGSPLHF
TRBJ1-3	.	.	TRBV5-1	TGCGCCAGCAGCGGGCAACCCTCTGGAAACACCATATATTTT	CASSGQPSGNTIYF
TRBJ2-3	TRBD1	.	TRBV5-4	TGTGCCAGCAGCCCAGGGACAGGGGGAGATACGCAGTATTTT	CASSPGTGGDTQYF
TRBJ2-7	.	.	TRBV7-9	TGTGCCAGCAGCTTAGGCACACAGGGTCAAGAGCAGTACTTC	CASSLGTQGQEQYF
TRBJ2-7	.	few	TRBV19	TGTGCCAGTAGTATTACGTCTAGCGCGGAGAAGTACTTC	CASSITSSAEKYF
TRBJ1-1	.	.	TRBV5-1	TGCGCCAGCAGCTTGGCCGGAGAGACGAACACTGAAGCTTTCTTT	CASSLAGETNTEAFF
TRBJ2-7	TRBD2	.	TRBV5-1	TGCGCCAGCAGCTTGGTCAATAGCGGGGGACTCCTCCGCGAGCAGTACTTC	CASSLVNSGGLLREQYF
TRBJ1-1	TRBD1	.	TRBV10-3	TGTGCCATCAAGGGACAGTGGAACACTGAAGCTTTCTTT	CAIKGQWNTEAFF
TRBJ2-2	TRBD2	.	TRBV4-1	TGCGCCAGCAGCCAAGATCTCGGGGGGGCGGGGACCGGGGAGCTGTTTTTT	CASSQDLGGAGTGELFF
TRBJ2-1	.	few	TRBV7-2	TGTGCCAGCAGCTTATCGGGGTTCGGTGAGCAGTTCTTC	CASSLSGFGEQFF
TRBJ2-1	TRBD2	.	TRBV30	TGTGCCTGGAGTCCCGGGACTAGCGGGGCCAATGAGCAGTTCTTC	CAWSPGTSGANEQFF
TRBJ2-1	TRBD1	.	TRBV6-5	TGTGCCAGCGGGACAGTTCCCTACAATGAGCAGTTCTTC	CASGTVPYNEQFF